Listed below are T cell receptor beta chains from one sample, sequenced in a study of blood T cells in healthy people across ages. TCRdb reprocessed the 5' RACE reads with MiXCR, giving one entry per CDR3 protein. This sample has hundreds of thousands of distinct CDR3 sequences, with 55% to 70% found just once. Material: blood. The receptors stem from a man aged 25-40 years in good health. The CDR3 runs from the conserved cysteine through the conserved F or W. D genes are given only for firm matches. A row's size may be missing; if present it is once, few, many or a size class.

clone size,D gene,J gene,V gene,CDR3 protein,CDR3 DNA
NA,TRBD2,TRBJ2-7,TRBV20-1,CSAHKREDTYEQYF,TGCAGTGCCCATAAGCGGGAGGACACCTACGAGCAGTACTTC
NA,TRBD2,TRBJ2-5,TRBV7-2,CASSSGTSGGAGQTQYF,TGTGCCAGCAGCTCAGGGACTAGCGGGGGGGCTGGGCAGACCCAGTACTTC
few,NA,TRBJ2-7,TRBV9,CASSSAGEASYEQYF,TGTGCCAGCAGCTCCGCAGGGGAGGCTTCCTACGAGCAGTACTTC
few,NA,TRBJ2-3,TRBV20-1,CSAEDFADTQYF,TGCAGTGCGGAGGACTTTGCAGATACGCAGTATTTT
NA,TRBD2,TRBJ2-7,TRBV5-1,CASSPQRGDYNEQYF,TGCGCCAGCAGCCCTCAGCGGGGGGACTACAATGAGCAGTACTTC
NA,TRBD1,TRBJ2-1,TRBV28,CASSLPGQGARNEQFF,TGTGCCAGCAGTTTACCGGGACAGGGGGCGCGAAATGAGCAGTTCTTC
NA,NA,TRBJ1-6,TRBV10-3,CAISEVAGDGSPLHF,TGTGCCATCAGTGAAGTGGCAGGGGATGGATCACCCCTCCACTTT
NA,TRBD2,TRBJ2-5,TRBV7-2,CASSLGGEGRETQYF,TGTGCCAGCAGCTTGGGAGGGGAAGGGAGAGAGACCCAGTACTTC
NA,NA,TRBJ1-2,TRBV20-1,CSAFQDGYTF,TGCAGTGCTTTTCAGGATGGCTACACCTTC
few,TRBD2,TRBJ2-7,TRBV7-2,CASSPGLGASYEQYF,TGTGCCAGCAGCCCGGGACTAGGGGCTTCCTACGAGCAGTACTTC
NA,NA,TRBJ2-7,TRBV5-1,CASSLFWGSSYEQYF,TGCGCCAGCAGCTTATTTTGGGGATCCTCCTACGAGCAGTACTTC
NA,TRBD2,TRBJ2-7,TRBV10-3,CAISLGSSGDSYNEQYF,TGTGCCATCAGTCTGGGTAGTAGCGGGGATTCCTACAATGAGCAGTACTTC
few,NA,TRBJ2-6,TRBV7-6,CASRSPGHHSGANVLTF,TGTGCCAGCAGATCCCCGGGACACCACTCTGGGGCCAACGTCCTGACTTTC